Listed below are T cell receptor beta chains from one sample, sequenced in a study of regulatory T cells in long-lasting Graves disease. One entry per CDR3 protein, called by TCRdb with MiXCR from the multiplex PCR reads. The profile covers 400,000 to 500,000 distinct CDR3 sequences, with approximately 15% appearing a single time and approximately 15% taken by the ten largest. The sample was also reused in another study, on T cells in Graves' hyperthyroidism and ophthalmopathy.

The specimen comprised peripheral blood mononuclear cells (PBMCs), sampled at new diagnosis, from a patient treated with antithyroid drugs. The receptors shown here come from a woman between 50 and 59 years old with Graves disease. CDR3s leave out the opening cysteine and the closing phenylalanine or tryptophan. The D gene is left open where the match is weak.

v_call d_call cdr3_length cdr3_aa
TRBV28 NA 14 ASSPNTWGFDQPQH
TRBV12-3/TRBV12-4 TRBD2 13 ASSPTSGVKNIQY
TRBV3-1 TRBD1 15 ASMGPTPGQGAYEQY
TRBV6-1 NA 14 ASSEERSSSYNEQF
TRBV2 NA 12 ASSELVDDNEQF
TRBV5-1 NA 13 ASSFTGQSNYGYT
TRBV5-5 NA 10 ASSFTEDGYT
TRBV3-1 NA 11 ASSQVRGDEQF
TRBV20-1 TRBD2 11 SRLAGGGNEQF
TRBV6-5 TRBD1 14 ASSYWTGDSNQPQH
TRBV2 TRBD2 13 ASRKGLAGSYEQY
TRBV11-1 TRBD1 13 ASSPRDRGNDEQY
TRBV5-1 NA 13 ASSTGPANTGELF
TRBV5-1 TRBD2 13 ASSQGTSGYYEQY
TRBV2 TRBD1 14 ASSESLVQGGYEQY
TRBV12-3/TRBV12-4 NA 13 ASSLWGATTGELF
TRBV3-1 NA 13 ASSQGPIAYQPQH
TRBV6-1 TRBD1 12 ASSPPGRGHEAF
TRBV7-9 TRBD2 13 ASSLSGSPYNEQF
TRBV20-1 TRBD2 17 SARDSPRLAEGLYNEQF
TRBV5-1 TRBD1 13 ASSLGSQGGTEAF
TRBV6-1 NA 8 ASSDTEAF